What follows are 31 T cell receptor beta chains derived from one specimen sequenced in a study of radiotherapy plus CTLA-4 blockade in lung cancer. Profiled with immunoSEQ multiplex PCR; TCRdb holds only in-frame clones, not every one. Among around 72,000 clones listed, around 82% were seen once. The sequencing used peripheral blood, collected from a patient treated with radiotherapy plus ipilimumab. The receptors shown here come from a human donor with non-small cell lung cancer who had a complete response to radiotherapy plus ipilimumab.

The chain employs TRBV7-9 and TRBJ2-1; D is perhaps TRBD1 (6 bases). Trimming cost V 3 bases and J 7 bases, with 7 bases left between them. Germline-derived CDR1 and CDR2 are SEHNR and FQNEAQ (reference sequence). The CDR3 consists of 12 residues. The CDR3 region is CASSFRGNEQFF. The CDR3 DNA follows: TGTGCCAGCAGCTTTAGGGGGAATGAGCAGTTCTTC.

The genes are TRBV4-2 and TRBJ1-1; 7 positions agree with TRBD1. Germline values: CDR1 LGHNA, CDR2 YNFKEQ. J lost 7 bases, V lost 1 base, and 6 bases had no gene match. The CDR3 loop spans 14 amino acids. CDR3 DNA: TGTGCCAGCAGCCAAGGGGGACAGTCAATTGAAGCTTTCTTT. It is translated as CASSQGGQSIEAFF.

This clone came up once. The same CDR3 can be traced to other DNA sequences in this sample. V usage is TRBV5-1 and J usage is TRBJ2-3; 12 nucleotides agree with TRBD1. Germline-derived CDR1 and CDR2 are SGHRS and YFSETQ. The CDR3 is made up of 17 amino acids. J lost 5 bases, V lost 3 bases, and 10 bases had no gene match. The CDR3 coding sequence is TGCGCCAGCAGCTCCGGATCGGGACAGGGGGCTTTAGATACGCAGTATTTT. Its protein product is CASSSGSGQGALDTQYF.

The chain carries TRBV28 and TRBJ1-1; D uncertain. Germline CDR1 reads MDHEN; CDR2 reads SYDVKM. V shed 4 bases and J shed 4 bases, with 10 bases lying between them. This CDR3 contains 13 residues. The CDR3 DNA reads TGTGCCAGCAGTTCCTCCAGCGGCACTGAAGCTTTCTTT. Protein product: CASSSSSGTEAFF.

The CDR3 nucleotides read TGCGCCAGCAGCTTGGCAAGTAACGCGGGCTTGAACACTGAAGCTTTCTTT. Protein: CASSLASNAGLNTEAFF. The chain couples TRBV5-1 to TRBJ1-1; D gene ambiguous. Germline V CDR1 and CDR2: SGHRS, YFSETQ. The CDR3 runs to 17 residues. Trimming stripped 0 bases from V and 0 bases from J, with 15 bases between.

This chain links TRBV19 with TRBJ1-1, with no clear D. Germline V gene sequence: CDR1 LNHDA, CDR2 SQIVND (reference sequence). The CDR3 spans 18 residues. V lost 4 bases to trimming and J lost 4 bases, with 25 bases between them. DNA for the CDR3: TGTGCCAGTAGTAGCCTAAACACGGGCTTCAGATCGAGCACTGAAGCTTTCTTT. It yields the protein CASSSLNTGFRSSTEAFF.

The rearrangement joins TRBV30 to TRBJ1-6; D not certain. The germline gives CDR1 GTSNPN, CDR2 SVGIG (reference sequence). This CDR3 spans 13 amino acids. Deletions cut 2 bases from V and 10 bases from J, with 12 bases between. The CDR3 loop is CAWSPIYSSPLHF. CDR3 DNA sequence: TGTGCCTGGAGTCCCATTTACAGCTCACCCCTCCACTTT.

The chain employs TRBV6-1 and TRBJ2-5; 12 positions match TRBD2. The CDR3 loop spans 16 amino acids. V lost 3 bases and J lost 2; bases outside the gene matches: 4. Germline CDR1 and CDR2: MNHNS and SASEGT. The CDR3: CASSEGLAGGQETQYF. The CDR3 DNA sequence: TGTGCCAGCAGTGAGGGCCTAGCGGGAGGGCAAGAGACCCAGTACTTC.

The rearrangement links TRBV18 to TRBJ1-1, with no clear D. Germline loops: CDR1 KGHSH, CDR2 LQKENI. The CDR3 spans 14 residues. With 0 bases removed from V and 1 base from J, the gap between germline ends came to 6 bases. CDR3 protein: CASSPPSRNTEAFF. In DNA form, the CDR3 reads TGTGCCAGCTCACCACCAAGTAGGAACACTGAAGCTTTCTTT.

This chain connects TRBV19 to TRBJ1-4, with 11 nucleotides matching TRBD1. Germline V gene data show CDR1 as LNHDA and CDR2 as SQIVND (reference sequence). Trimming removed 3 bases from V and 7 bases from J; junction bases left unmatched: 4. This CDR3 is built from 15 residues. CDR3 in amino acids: CASSIGTGGREKLFF. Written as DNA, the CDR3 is TGTGCCAGTAGTATTGGGACAGGGGGACGTGAAAAACTGTTTTTT.

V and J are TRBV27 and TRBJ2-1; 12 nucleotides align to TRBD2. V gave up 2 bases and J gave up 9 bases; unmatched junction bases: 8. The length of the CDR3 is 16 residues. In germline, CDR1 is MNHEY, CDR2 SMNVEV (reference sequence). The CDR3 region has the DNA TGTGCCAGCAGTTTAGAAGGACTAGCGGGATTTGGTGAGCAGTTCTTC. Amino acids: CASSLEGLAGFGEQFF.

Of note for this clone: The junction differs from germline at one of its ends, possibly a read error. This chain's CDR3 is CAGSQDPMNTQYF. The DNA of the CDR3 is TGCGCCGGCAGCCAAGATCCAATGAATACGCAGTATTTT. The genes are TRBV4-3 and TRBJ2-3; no reliable D call. This CDR3 region has 13 residues. Per germline, CDR1 LGHNA and CDR2 YSLEER.

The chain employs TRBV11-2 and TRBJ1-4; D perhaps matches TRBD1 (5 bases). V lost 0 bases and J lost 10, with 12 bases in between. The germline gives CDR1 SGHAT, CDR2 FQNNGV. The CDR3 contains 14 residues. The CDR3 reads CASSLERGLGKLFF. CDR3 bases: TGTGCCAGCAGCTTAGAAAGGGGTTTGGGAAAACTGTTTTTT. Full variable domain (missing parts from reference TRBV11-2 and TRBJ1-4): EAGVAQSPRYKIIEKRQSVAFWCNPISGHATLYWYQQILGQGPKLLIQFQNNGVVDDSQLPKDRFSAERLKGVDSTLKIQPAKLEDSAVYLCASSLERGLGKLFFGSGTQLSVL.

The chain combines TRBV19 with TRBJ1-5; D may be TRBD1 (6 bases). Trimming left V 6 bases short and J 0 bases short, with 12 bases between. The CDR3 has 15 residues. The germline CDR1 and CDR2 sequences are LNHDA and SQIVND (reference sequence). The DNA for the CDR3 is TGTGCCAGTAGGCTAAACAGGGATAGCAATCAGCCCCAGCATTTT. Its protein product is CASRLNRDSNQPQHF.

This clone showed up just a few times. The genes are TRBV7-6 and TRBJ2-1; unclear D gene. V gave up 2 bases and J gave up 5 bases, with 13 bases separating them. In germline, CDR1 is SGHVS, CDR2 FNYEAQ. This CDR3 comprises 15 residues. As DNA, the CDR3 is TGTGCCAGCAGCTTAAACCCCCGGCAGGACAATGAGCAGTTCTTC. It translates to CASSLNPRQDNEQFF.

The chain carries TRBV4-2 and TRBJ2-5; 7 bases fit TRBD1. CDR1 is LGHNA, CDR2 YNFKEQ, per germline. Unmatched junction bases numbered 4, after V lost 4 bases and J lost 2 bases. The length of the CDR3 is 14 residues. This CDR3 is CASSPQQGQETQYF. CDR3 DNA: TGTGCCAGCAGCCCTCAACAGGGGCAAGAGACCCAGTACTTC.

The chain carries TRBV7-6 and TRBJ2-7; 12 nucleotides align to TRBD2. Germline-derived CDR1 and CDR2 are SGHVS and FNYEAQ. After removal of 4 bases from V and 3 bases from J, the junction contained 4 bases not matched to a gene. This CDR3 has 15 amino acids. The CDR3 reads CASSSPTSGSYEQYV. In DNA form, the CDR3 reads TGTGCCAGCAGCTCCCCGACTAGCGGGAGCTACGAGCAGTACGTC.

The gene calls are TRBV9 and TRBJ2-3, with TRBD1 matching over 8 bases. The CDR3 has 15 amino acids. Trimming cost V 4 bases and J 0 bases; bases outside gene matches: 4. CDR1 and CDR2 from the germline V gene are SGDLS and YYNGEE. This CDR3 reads CASSSRTGSTDTQYF. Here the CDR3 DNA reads TGTGCCAGCAGCTCCCGGACAGGGAGCACAGATACGCAGTATTTT. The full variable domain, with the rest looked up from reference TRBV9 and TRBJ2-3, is DSGVTQTPKHLITATGQRVTLRCSPRSGDLSVYWYQQSLDQGLQFLIQYYNGEERAKGNILERFSAQQFPDLHSELNLSSLELGDSALYFCASSSRTGSTDTQYFGPGTRLTVL.

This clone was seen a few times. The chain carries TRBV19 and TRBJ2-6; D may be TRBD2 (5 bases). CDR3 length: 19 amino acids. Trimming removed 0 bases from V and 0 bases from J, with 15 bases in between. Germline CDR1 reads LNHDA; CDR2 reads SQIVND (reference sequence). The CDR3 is CASSIEGPGFSSGANVLTF. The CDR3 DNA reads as TGTGCCAGTAGTATAGAGGGCCCGGGATTCAGCTCTGGGGCCAACGTCCTGACTTTC.

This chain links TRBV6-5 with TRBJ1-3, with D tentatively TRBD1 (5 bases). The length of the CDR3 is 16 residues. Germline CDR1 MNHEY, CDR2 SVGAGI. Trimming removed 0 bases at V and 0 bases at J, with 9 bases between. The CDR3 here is CASSYSYRNSGNTIYF. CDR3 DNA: TGTGCCAGCAGTTACTCGTACAGGAACTCTGGAAACACCATATATTTT.

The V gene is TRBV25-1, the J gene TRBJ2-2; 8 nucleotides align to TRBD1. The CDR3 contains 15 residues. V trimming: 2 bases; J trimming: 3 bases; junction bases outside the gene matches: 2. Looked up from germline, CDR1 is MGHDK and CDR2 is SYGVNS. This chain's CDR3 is CASSEGTGYTGELFF. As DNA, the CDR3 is TGTGCCAGCAGTGAAGGGACAGGTTACACCGGGGAGCTGTTTTTT.

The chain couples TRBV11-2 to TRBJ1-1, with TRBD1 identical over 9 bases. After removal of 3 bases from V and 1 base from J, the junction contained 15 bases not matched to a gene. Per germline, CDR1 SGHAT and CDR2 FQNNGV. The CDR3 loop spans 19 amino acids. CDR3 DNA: TGTGCCAGCAGCTTGGGAGGGACAGGGACATGGGAAAAGAACACTGAAGCTTTCTTT. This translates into CASSLGGTGTWEKNTEAFF.

CDR3 protein: CASSYSTTGELFF. CDR3 sequence (DNA): TGTGCCAGCAGTTACTCGACCACCGGGGAGCTGTTTTTT. J is TRBJ2-2 and V is TRBV6-5; D is uncertain. The V gene's germline CDR1 is MNHEY and CDR2 SVGAGI. Trimming took 0 bases from V and 4 from J, leaving 3 bases between them. The CDR3 extends over 13 amino acids.

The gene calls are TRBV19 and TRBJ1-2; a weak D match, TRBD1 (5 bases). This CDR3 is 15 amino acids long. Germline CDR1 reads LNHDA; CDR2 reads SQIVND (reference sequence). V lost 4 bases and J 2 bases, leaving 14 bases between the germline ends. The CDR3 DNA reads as TGTGCCAGTAGTAGACCGGGACCGATAAACTATGGCTACACCTTC. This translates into CASSRPGPINYGYTF.

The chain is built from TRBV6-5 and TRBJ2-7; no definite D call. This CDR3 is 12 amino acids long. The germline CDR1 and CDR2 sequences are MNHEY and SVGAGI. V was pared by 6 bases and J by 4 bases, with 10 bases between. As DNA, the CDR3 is TGTGCCAGCAGCCAGACACGTTACGAGCAGTACGTC. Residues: CASSQTRYEQYV.

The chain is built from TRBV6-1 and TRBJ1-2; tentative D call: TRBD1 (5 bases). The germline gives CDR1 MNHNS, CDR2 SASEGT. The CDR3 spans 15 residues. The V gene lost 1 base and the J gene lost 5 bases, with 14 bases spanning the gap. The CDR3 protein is CASSEGGRRGYGYTF. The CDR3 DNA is TGTGCCAGCAGTGAAGGGGGCAGGCGGGGTTATGGCTACACCTTC.

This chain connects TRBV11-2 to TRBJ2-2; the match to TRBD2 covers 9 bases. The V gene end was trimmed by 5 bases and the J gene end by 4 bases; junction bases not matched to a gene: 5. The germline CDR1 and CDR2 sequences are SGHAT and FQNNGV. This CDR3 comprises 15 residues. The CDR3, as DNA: TGTGCCAGCAGCATCGGACTAGCGTCCACCGGGGAGCTGTTTTTT. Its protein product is CASSIGLASTGELFF. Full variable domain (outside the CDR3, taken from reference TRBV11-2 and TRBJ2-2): EAGVAQSPRYKIIEKRQSVAFWCNPISGHATLYWYQQILGQGPKLLIQFQNNGVVDDSQLPKDRFSAERLKGVDSTLKIQPAKLEDSAVYLCASSIGLASTGELFFGEGSRLTVL.

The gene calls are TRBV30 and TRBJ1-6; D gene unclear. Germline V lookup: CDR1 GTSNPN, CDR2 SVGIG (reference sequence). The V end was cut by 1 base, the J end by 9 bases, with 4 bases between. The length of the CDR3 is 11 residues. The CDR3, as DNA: TGTGCCTGGAGTGGAGGTTCACCCCTCCACTTT. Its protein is CAWSGGSPLHF.

Here the CDR3 DNA reads TGTGCCAGCAGCTTCATCGTATCCAGCGGGAACTCCTACGAGCAGTACGTC. It is translated as CASSFIVSSGNSYEQYV. This chain uses TRBV5-5 with TRBJ2-7; 7 positions agree with TRBD2. Germline V gene data show CDR1 as SGHKS and CDR2 as YYEKEE (reference sequence). V trimming: 2 bases; J trimming: 0 bases; junction bases outside the gene matches: 11. The CDR3 loop spans 17 amino acids.

In DNA form, the CDR3 reads TGTGCCAGCAGCTTAAGGGAAATCGCAGATACGCAGTATTTT. This translates into CASSLREIADTQYF. V usage is TRBV7-9 and J usage is TRBJ2-3; D not resolved. Trimming removed 2 bases at V and 4 bases at J, with 10 bases between. The CDR3 contains 14 residues. CDR1 is SEHNR, CDR2 FQNEAQ, per germline (reference sequence).

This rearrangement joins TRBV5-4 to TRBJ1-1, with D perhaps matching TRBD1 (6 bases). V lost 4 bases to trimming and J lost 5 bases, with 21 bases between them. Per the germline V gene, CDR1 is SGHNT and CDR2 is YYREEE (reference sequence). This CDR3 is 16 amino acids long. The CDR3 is CASSSRTDSFWTEAFF. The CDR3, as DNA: TGTGCCAGCAGCAGCCGGACAGATAGCTTTTGGACTGAAGCTTTCTTT.